This entry is about one T cell receptor (beta chain). CDR3 length: 12 amino acids. Germline V CDR1 and CDR2: SGHDT, YYEEEE. Trimming took 4 bases from V and 1 from J, leaving 5 bases between them. Data came from immunoSEQ multiplex PCR; TCRdb stores just in-frame clones and leaves some out. The sample carries a few hundred thousand clones, roughly 91% recorded once. The record originates from a study of shared clonotypes between healthy human individuals. The chain is built from TRBV5-6 and TRBJ1-1; D is perhaps TRBD1 (5 bases). The sequenced material came from memory CD8+ T cells sorted from blood. Subset given: CD45RO+ cells pooled with CCR7-negative TemRA cells. This clonotype originated in a young man in good health. The CDR3, as DNA: TGTGCCAGCAGCACAGGGAACACTGAAGCTTTCTTT. This codes for CASSTGNTEAFF.